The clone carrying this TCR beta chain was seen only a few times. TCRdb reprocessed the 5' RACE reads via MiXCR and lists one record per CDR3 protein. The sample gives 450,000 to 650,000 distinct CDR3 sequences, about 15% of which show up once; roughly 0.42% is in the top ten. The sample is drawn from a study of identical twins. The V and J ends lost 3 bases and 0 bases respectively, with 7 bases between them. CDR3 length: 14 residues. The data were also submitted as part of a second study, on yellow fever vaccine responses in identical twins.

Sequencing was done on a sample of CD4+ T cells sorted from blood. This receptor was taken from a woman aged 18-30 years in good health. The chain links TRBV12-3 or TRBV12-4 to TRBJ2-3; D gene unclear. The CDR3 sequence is CASSFVGSTDTQYF. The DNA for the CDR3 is TGTGCCAGCAGTTTTGTCGGGAGCACAGATACGCAGTATTTT.